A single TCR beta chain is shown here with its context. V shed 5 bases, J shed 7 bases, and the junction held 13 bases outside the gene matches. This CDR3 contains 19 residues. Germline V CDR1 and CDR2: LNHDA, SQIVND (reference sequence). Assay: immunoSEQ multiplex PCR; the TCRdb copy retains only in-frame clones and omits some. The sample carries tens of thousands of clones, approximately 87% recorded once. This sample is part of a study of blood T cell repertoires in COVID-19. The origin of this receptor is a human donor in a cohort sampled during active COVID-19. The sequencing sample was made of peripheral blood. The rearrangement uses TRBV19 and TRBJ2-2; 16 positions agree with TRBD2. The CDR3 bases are TGTGCCAGTAGTCCCCTACCGGGACTAGCGGGGGGGCCCAGCGGGGAGCTGTTTTTT. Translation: CASSPLPGLAGGPSGELFF.